These 32 T cell receptor beta chains were sequenced from one sample in a study of siplizumab effects on memory and regulatory T cells. TCRdb keeps only in-frame clones here, not all; method: immunoSEQ multiplex PCR. The repertoire holds 100,000 or so clones, 92% seen once, with 0.85% to 1.2% in the top ten. The sample was CD4+ T cells sorted from blood. These TCRs come from a human donor in good health.

The chain links TRBV6-1 to TRBJ2-4, with TRBD2 matching 7 bases. V shed 8 bases and J 3 bases; nucleotides not matched to a gene: 10. The CDR3 is made up of 15 amino acids. Germline lookup yields CDR1 MNHNS and CDR2 SASEGT. The CDR3 loop reads CASGRSGMGKNIQYF. The CDR3 DNA reads TGTGCCAGCGGACGGAGCGGGATGGGCAAAAACATTCAGTACTTC.

V usage is TRBV30 and J usage is TRBJ2-2; D not certain. This CDR3 comprises 13 residues. The V gene lost 0 bases and the J gene lost 6 bases, with 8 bases spanning the gap. Germline CDR1 is GTSNPN and CDR2 is SVGIG (reference sequence). CDR3 bases: TGTGCCTGGAGTGTACACCGACCCGGGGAGCTGTTTTTT. Translated, it gives CAWSVHRPGELFF. Looking up the rest from reference TRBV30 and TRBJ2-2 gives the full variable domain: SQTIHQWPATLVQPVGSPLSLECTVEGTSNPNLYWYRQAAGRGLQLLFYSVGIGQISSEVPQNLSASRPQDRQFILSSKKLLLSDSGFYLCAWSVHRPGELFFGEGSRLTVL.

The V call is TRBV7-9, the J call TRBJ2-3, with a tentative D call TRBD1 (6 bases). Looked up from germline, CDR1 is SEHNR and CDR2 is FQNEAQ (reference sequence). The CDR3 extends over 12 amino acids. V was cut by 8 bases and J by 5 bases, with 11 bases left in between. The CDR3 here is CASSPGEDTQYF. The DNA of the CDR3 is TGTGCCAGCTCACCAGGGGAAGATACGCAGTATTTT.

Written as DNA, the CDR3 is TGTGCCAGCAGCTTAGTATCCGGGATCATCGAGACCCAGTACTTC. Its protein is CASSLVSGIIETQYF. The genes are TRBV11-2 and TRBJ2-5; TRBD2 is a possible D gene (5 bases). This CDR3 comprises 15 residues. V gave up 1 base and J gave up 5 bases, with 14 bases separating them. CDR1 SGHAT and CDR2 FQNNGV come from the germline V gene. The complete variable domain, with remaining parts taken from reference TRBV11-2 and TRBJ2-5, reads EAGVAQSPRYKIIEKRQSVAFWCNPISGHATLYWYQQILGQGPKLLIQFQNNGVVDDSQLPKDRFSAERLKGVDSTLKIQPAKLEDSAVYLCASSLVSGIIETQYFGPGTRLLVL.

This clone was found once. The rearrangement links TRBV4-1 to TRBJ2-2, with TRBD2 matching 7 bases. CDR1 is MGHRA and CDR2 is YSYEKL in the germline V gene. V lost 0 bases and J lost 2; bases outside the gene matches: 9. The CDR3 sequence is 18 residues long. CDR3 in amino acids: CASSQDAGETSNTGELFF. The CDR3 DNA reads as TGCGCCAGCAGCCAAGATGCGGGGGAAACCTCCAACACCGGGGAGCTGTTTTTT.

This chain links TRBV4-2 with TRBJ2-7; TRBD2 matches at 7 bases. J was trimmed by 3 bases and V by 5 bases; bases with no gene match: 10. This CDR3 has 15 amino acids. In germline, CDR1 is LGHNA, CDR2 YNFKEQ. The CDR3 reads CASSASGLEIYEQYF. In nucleotides, the CDR3 is TGTGCCAGCAGCGCGAGCGGACTAGAAATCTACGAGCAGTACTTC.

V gene TRBV7-6 combines with J gene TRBJ1-4, with D unresolved. The CDR3 covers 12 residues. V was cut by 6 bases and J by 7 bases, with 9 bases left in between. Germline-derived CDR1 and CDR2 are SGHVS and FNYEAQ. CDR3 region: CASSQVGEKLFF. CDR3 sequence (DNA): TGTGCCAGCAGTCAAGTGGGTGAAAAACTGTTTTTT. Drawing the rest from reference TRBV7-6 and TRBJ1-4, the complete variable domain is GAGVSQSPRYKVTKRGQDVALRCDPISGHVSLYWYRQALGQGPEFLTYFNYEAQQDKSGLPNDRFSAERPEGSISTLTIQRTEQRDSAMYRCASSQVGEKLFFGSGTQLSVL.

The count of this clone is one. V usage is TRBV7-9 and J usage is TRBJ2-7; TRBD2 matches 8 bases. V trimming: 4 bases; J trimming: 3 bases; junction bases outside the gene matches: 8. The CDR3 contains 15 residues. Germline V CDR1 and CDR2: SEHNR, FQNEAQ (reference sequence). This CDR3 is CASSSRVAGRYEQYF. CDR3 nucleotides: TGTGCCAGCAGCTCGAGAGTAGCGGGACGCTACGAGCAGTACTTC. Combining the CDR3 with reference TRBV7-9 and TRBJ2-7 gives the whole variable domain DTGVSQNPRHKITKRGQNVTFRCDPISEHNRLYWYRQTLGQGPEFLTYFQNEAQLEKSRLLSDRFSAERPKGSFSTLEIQRTEQGDSAMYLCASSSRVAGRYEQYFGPGTRLTVT.

This chain joins TRBV10-3 and TRBJ2-3, with a possible D match to TRBD2 (7 bases). The germline gives CDR1 ENHRY, CDR2 SYGVKD. The V end lost 6 bases, the J end lost 5 bases, and 21 bases lay between the germline ends. The CDR3 is 16 amino acids. CDR3 region: CAISQGAGEGVDTQYF. CDR3 nucleotides: TGTGCCATCAGCCAGGGTGCGGGAGAGGGGGTAGATACGCAGTATTTT.

The chain is built from TRBV19 and TRBJ1-1; 7 bases match TRBD1. The CDR3 is 15 amino acids. V trimming: 5 bases; J trimming: 6 bases; junction bases outside the gene matches: 12. Germline CDR1 and CDR2: LNHDA and SQIVND (reference sequence). DNA for the CDR3: TGTGCCAGTAGTTGGCCCCAGGGGGGCAATTCTGAAGCTTTCTTT. Protein product: CASSWPQGGNSEAFF.

Comments on this clone: An end of the junction does not agree with germline; a read error may underlie this. The CDR3 coding sequence is TGTACCTGGAGTGTATCACGAGACAATCAGCCCCAGCATTTT. This gives the protein CTWSVSRDNQPQHF. The chain carries TRBV30 and TRBJ1-5; the D is unclear. The CDR3 sequence is 14 residues long. Germline V gene lookup returns CDR1 GTSNPN and CDR2 SVGIG (reference sequence).

This clone was seen once. The DNA of the CDR3 is TGTGCCAGCAGGAGCGGGAGTTACAATGAGCAGTTCTTC. Its translation: CASRSGSYNEQFF. The genes are TRBV6-6 and TRBJ2-1; 8 nucleotides line up with TRBD2. The junction had 2 bases not matched to a gene; V was cut back by 6 bases and J by 4 bases. The CDR3 has 13 amino acids. In germline, CDR1 is MNHNY, CDR2 SVGAGI (reference sequence).

CDR3 loop: CASSSAGVPTGELFF. Written as DNA, the CDR3 is TGTGCCAGCTCCTCAGCGGGAGTACCCACCGGGGAGCTGTTTTTT. The chain couples TRBV27 to TRBJ2-2, with 8 positions matching TRBD2. J was trimmed by 4 bases and V by 8 bases; bases with no gene match: 9. This CDR3 region has 15 residues. CDR1 MNHEY and CDR2 SMNVEV come from the germline V gene (reference sequence).

J is TRBJ2-7 and V is TRBV28; 10 positions match TRBD1. Looked up from germline, CDR1 is MDHEN and CDR2 is SYDVKM. The J segment lost 4 bases and the V segment lost 4 bases, leaving 7 bases of the junction unmatched. This CDR3 contains 15 residues. The CDR3 here is CASSSTGGASYEQYF. CDR3 coding DNA: TGTGCCAGCAGTTCGACAGGGGGCGCTTCATACGAGCAGTACTTC.

J is TRBJ2-1 and V is TRBV28; 8 positions agree with TRBD1. Germline assignment: CDR1 MDHEN and CDR2 SYDVKM. The V segment lost 3 bases and the J segment 3 bases; nucleotides outside the gene matches: 7. This CDR3 has 16 residues. CDR3 nucleotide sequence: TGTGCCAGCAGTTTTTACAGGGGGGAATTCTACAATGAGCAGTTCTTC. It is translated as CASSFYRGEFYNEQFF.

The chain carries TRBV6-5 and TRBJ2-7; the D gene could be TRBD1 or TRBD2 (6 bases each). The germline gives CDR1 MNHEY, CDR2 SVGAGI. Trimming stripped 0 bases from V and 2 bases from J, with 14 bases between. This CDR3 comprises 16 residues. This CDR3 reads CASSYSGGGAAYEQYF. The CDR3 DNA reads as TGTGCCAGCAGTTACTCGGGGGGCGGAGCGGCCTACGAGCAGTACTTC.

The CDR3 sequence: CASRVAVTTDTQYF. The DNA for the CDR3 is TGTGCCAGCAGGGTAGCGGTTACCACAGATACGCAGTATTTT. This rearrangement joins TRBV7-2 to TRBJ2-3; possibly TRBD2 for D (6 bases). Deletions cut 6 bases from V and 2 bases from J, with 12 bases between. The CDR3 extends over 14 amino acids. Per the germline V gene, CDR1 is SGHTA and CDR2 is FQGNSA.

The chain employs TRBV28 and TRBJ2-7; 9 bases are shared with TRBD2. This CDR3 is 12 amino acids long. Per germline, CDR1 MDHEN and CDR2 SYDVKM. V was clipped by 6 bases and J by 6 bases; unmatched bases: 3. In DNA form, the CDR3 reads TGTGCCAGCAGGAGACTAGCGGCCGAGCAGTACTTC. Amino acid sequence: CASRRLAAEQYF.

The V call is TRBV18, the J call TRBJ1-3, with no clear D. V was cut by 2 bases and J by 0 bases, with 11 bases left in between. The CDR3 covers 16 residues. Germline values: CDR1 KGHSH, CDR2 LQKENI. The CDR3 region has the DNA TGTGCCAGCTCACCATCGTTAGGGCCCTCTGGAAACACCATATATTTT. This sequence encodes CASSPSLGPSGNTIYF.

The rearrangement joins TRBV5-4 to TRBJ2-7, with 7 bases lining up with TRBD2. With V trimmed by 4 bases and J by 4 bases, 11 bases remained unmatched. Germline CDR1 and CDR2: SGHNT and YYREEE (reference sequence). The CDR3 contains 15 residues. The CDR3, as DNA: TGTGCCAGCAGCCCGGGACTTCACGGGGGGTACGAGCAGTACTTC. Protein: CASSPGLHGGYEQYF.

The DNA of the CDR3 is TGTGCCAGCAGCGCCGGGGGGACTAGCGGGGCTTACGAGCAGTACTTC. Its translation is CASSAGGTSGAYEQYF. This sequence joins TRBV5-4 and TRBJ2-7, with 13 positions matching TRBD2. The V segment lost 4 bases and the J segment 4 bases; nucleotides outside the gene matches: 8. The germline V gene encodes CDR1 SGHNT and CDR2 YYREEE (reference sequence). The CDR3 spans 16 residues. Variable domain in full (rest from reference TRBV5-4 and TRBJ2-7): ETGVTQSPTHLIKTRGQQVTLRCSSQSGHNTVSWYQQALGQGPQFIFQYYREEENGRGNFPPRFSGLQFPNYSSELNVNALELDDSALYLCASSAGGTSGAYEQYFGPGTRLTVT.

This clone was detected only a few times. This rearrangement joins TRBV7-3 to TRBJ2-1; no definite D call. V was shortened by 0 bases and J by 2 bases, with 5 bases between the two germline ends. Germline values: CDR1 SGHTA, CDR2 FQGTGA. This CDR3 region has 14 residues. The CDR3 coding sequence is TGTGCCAGCAGCTTAACGTTAACCTACAATGAGCAGTTCTTC. Translated, it gives CASSLTLTYNEQFF.

This chain connects TRBV5-1 to TRBJ2-3, with 7 bases aligning to TRBD1. Germline V gives CDR1 SGHRS, CDR2 YFSETQ. The CDR3 consists of 15 residues. V was pared by 1 base and J by 2 bases, with 4 bases of the junction left unmatched. The CDR3 protein is CASSLQDRATDTQYF. The CDR3 coding sequence is TGCGCCAGCAGCTTGCAAGACAGGGCCACAGATACGCAGTATTTT. Supplemented by reference TRBV5-1 and TRBJ2-3, the full variable domain reads KAGVTQTPRYLIKTRGQQVTLSCSPISGHRSVSWYQQTPGQGLQFLFEYFSETQRNKGNFPGRFSGRQFSNSRSEMNVSTLELGDSALYLCASSLQDRATDTQYFGPGTRLTVL.

The sample holds one count of this clone. The chain couples TRBV28 to TRBJ1-5, with 7 positions matching TRBD1. This CDR3 has 16 amino acids. Per the germline V gene, CDR1 is MDHEN and CDR2 is SYDVKM. CDR3 DNA sequence: TGTGTTATTTCTGACGGGACAGATTATAGCAATCAGCCCCAGCATTTT. Translation: CVISDGTDYSNQPQHF. Based on the CDR3 plus reference TRBV28 and TRBJ1-5, the full variable domain is DVKVTQSSRYLVKRTGEKVFLECVQDMDHENMFWYRQDPGLGLRLIYFSYDVKMKEKGDIPEGYSVSREKKERFSLILESASTNQTSMYLCVISDGTDYSNQPQHFGDGTRLSIL.

The V call is TRBV27, the J call TRBJ2-2, with D hard to call. The length of the CDR3 is 15 residues. Germline V gene sequence: CDR1 MNHEY, CDR2 SMNVEV (reference sequence). V lost 4 bases and J 7 bases, leaving 16 bases between the germline ends. The CDR3 region has the DNA TGTGCCAGCAGTTCCGGTTCGTTTTCTCTCGGGGAGCTGTTTTTT. Its protein product is CASSSGSFSLGELFF.

This CDR3 reads CASSLDRANEKLFF. CDR3 coding DNA: TGTGCCAGCAGCTTGGACAGGGCTAATGAAAAACTGTTTTTT. This sequence joins TRBV7-2 and TRBJ1-4; TRBD1 agrees at 8 bases. The CDR3 loop spans 14 amino acids. Germline trimming cut 3 bases from V and 3 bases from J; bases unmatched to any gene: 0. Germline assignment: CDR1 SGHTA and CDR2 FQGNSA.

CDR3 DNA: TGCGCCAGCAGCCAAGGGAGCGGCGCATTCGGGGAGCAGTTCTTC. Translation gives CASSQGSGAFGEQFF. The chain has TRBV4-1 and TRBJ2-1, with D perhaps matching TRBD2 (5 bases). Germline loops: CDR1 MGHRA, CDR2 YSYEKL. V lost 1 base and J 10 bases, leaving 17 bases between the germline ends. The CDR3 totals 15 residues.

The rearrangement joins TRBV11-2 to TRBJ2-5, with D uncertain. Looked up from germline, CDR1 is SGHAT and CDR2 is FQNNGV. The V and J ends lost 2 bases and 2 bases respectively, with 9 bases between them. This CDR3 region has 14 residues. CDR3 coding DNA: TGTGCCAGCAGCTTAATAAGCTTACAAGAGACCCAGTACTTC. Its protein is CASSLISLQETQYF.

The chain employs TRBV30 and TRBJ2-2; D perhaps matches TRBD1 (6 bases). The germline CDR1 and CDR2 sequences are GTSNPN and SVGIG (reference sequence). V lost 7 bases and J lost 1, with 13 bases in between. The CDR3 has 14 residues. The CDR3 nucleotides are TGTGCCTTAACCGGGACAATGAACACCGGGGAGCTGTTTTTT. Its protein product is CALTGTMNTGELFF.

J is TRBJ2-1 and V is TRBV7-2; 10 positions agree with TRBD2. The V gene's germline CDR1 is SGHTA and CDR2 FQGNSA. This CDR3 has 16 amino acids. V shed 5 bases and J 6 bases; nucleotides not matched to a gene: 10. DNA of the CDR3: TGTGCCAGCAGCCCAGGCAGCGGGAGGGCGGGCAATGAGCAGTTCTTC. It encodes CASSPGSGRAGNEQFF.

CDR3 in amino acids: CATSRSPGNRETQYF. In nucleotides, the CDR3 is TGTGCCACCAGCCGGTCCCCGGGCAACCGGGAGACCCAGTACTTC. This chain uses TRBV15 with TRBJ2-5; unclear D gene. In germline, CDR1 is LNHNV, CDR2 YYDKDF (reference sequence). The CDR3 loop spans 15 amino acids. The V end was cut by 5 bases, the J end by 5 bases, with 18 bases between.

The chain has TRBV28 and TRBJ1-5; no clear D. From germline, CDR1 is MDHEN and CDR2 SYDVKM. V was cut by 2 bases and J by 9 bases, with 14 bases left in between. The CDR3 extends over 14 amino acids. This CDR3 is CASSLEARTGPQHF. Here the CDR3 DNA reads TGTGCCAGCAGTTTAGAGGCCAGGACGGGGCCCCAGCATTTT.